This T cell receptor beta chain was captured in a study of blood T cell repertoires in COVID-19. About the research overall: Material from acute and convalescent COVID-19 was sourced from the United States, Italy and Spain.

Those enrolled, adults aged about 18 to 89 years, came from about two dozen US areas. V shed 5 bases and J 0 bases; nucleotides not matched to a gene: 9. The CDR3 length is 16 residues. The germline CDR1 and CDR2 sequences are MNHNY and SVGAGI (reference sequence). Data came from immunoSEQ multiplex PCR; TCRdb stores just in-frame clones and leaves some out. The data contain more than 200,000 clones, about 89% of them seen just once; the ten biggest clones take up approximately 1.9%. This chain joins TRBV6-6 and TRBJ1-2; 7 nucleotides agree with TRBD1. Material: PBMCs or T cells enriched from blood (not recorded which). This receptor was taken from a woman under 30 who had recovered from COVID-19. Here the CDR3 DNA reads TGTGCCAGCAGTCGACAGGGTGCGAGAGCTAACTATGGCTACACCTTC. Residues: CASSRQGARANYGYTF.